A selection of T cell receptor beta chains follows, all from one sample in a study of control samples from healthy donors and cancer patients. Using immunoSEQ multiplex PCR, the repertoire was profiled, and TCRdb retains in-frame clones only, with some absent. The sample contains 75,000 to 100,000 clones, more than 75% of which appear only once. The sequencing input was blood. These receptor sequences come from a man aged 55-75 years in good health. Each CDR3 is given with its conserved first and last residue. A D gene is named only where the DNA matches it firmly. Clone size appears in some rows only: once, few, many, or a class for an expanded clone.

J | size | D | V | DNA | CDR3
TRBJ1-1 | NA | TRBD1 | TRBV7-2 | TGTGCCAGCACACACGCACAGGGGGATGGCACTGAAGCTTTCTTT | CASTHAQGDGTEAFF
TRBJ2-5 | NA | NA | TRBV7-3 | TGTGCCAGCAGCCTCCATGCGGAAGAGACCCAGTACTTC | CASSLHAEETQYF
TRBJ1-2 | NA | TRBD1 | TRBV28 | TGTGCCAGCAGTTTATCCCACAGGGGGGATTACGGCTACACCTTC | CASSLSHRGDYGYTF
TRBJ2-6 | NA | TRBD1 | TRBV4-2 | TGTGCCAGCAGCCCCAGGGGGCAGACTGGGGCCAACGTCCTGACTTTC | CASSPRGQTGANVLTF
TRBJ2-2 | NA | NA | TRBV7-2 | TGTGCCAGCAGCTTAGTGGCCTCGAACACCGGGGAGCTGTTTTTT | CASSLVASNTGELFF
TRBJ2-7 | once | NA | TRBV27 | TGTGCCAGCAGTTTAGGACTTGCCTACGAGCAGTACTTC | CASSLGLAYEQYF
TRBJ2-7 | NA | NA | TRBV28 | TGTGCCAGCAGTTTATGGCAGGGCCAGTCGTATGAGCAGTACTTC | CASSLWQGQSYEQYF
TRBJ1-3 | NA | NA | TRBV14 | TGTGCCAGCAGCCAAGTTACGGGAAACACCATATATTTT | CASSQVTGNTIYF
TRBJ2-7 | NA | TRBD2 | TRBV10-2 | TGCGCCAGCAGCACTAGCGACGCCTACGAGCAGTACTTC | CASSTSDAYEQYF
TRBJ2-1 | NA | NA | TRBV29-1 | TGCAGCGTTGAAGATAGCCAGGGCCGAAGGAATGAGCAGTTCTTC | CSVEDSQGRRNEQFF
TRBJ1-1 | NA | NA | TRBV27 | TGTGCCAGCAGTCTCTTGTCTGGGGTAGGCACTGAAGCTTTCTTT | CASSLLSGVGTEAFF
TRBJ2-1 | NA | NA | TRBV7-6 | TGTGCCAGCAGCTTAGGCAGCTACAATGAGCAGTTCTTC | CASSLGSYNEQFF
TRBJ1-6 | NA | NA | TRBV28 | TGTGCCGCCCGGGGGCCTACTAGTTCACCCCTCCACTTT | CAARGPTSSPLHF
TRBJ1-6 | NA | NA | TRBV5-1 | TGCGCCAGCAGCTCCCGTAATTCACCCCTCCACTTT | CASSSRNSPLHF
TRBJ2-1 | NA | TRBD2 | TRBV11-2 | TGTGCCAGCAGCTTCGCGGGGGGCCCCTCTGTCGAGCAGTTCTTC | CASSFAGGPSVEQFF
TRBJ2-1 | NA | NA | TRBV24-1 | TGTGCCACCAGTGACCAGCGGCTAGGGTCGGGTGAGCAGTTCTTC | CATSDQRLGSGEQFF
TRBJ1-1 | NA | NA | TRBV30 | TGTGCCTGGAGTGTACTGGAGGGGGTAGCTTTCTTT | CAWSVLEGVAFF
TRBJ1-5 | NA | NA | TRBV5-1 | TGCGCCAGCAGCCTGGACGGCTATAGCAATCAGCCCCAGCATTTT | CASSLDGYSNQPQHF
TRBJ2-1 | NA | TRBD2 | TRBV28 | TGTGCCAGCAGTACAGCGGGAGGGCCTTTGGATGAGCAGTTCTTC | CASSTAGGPLDEQFF
TRBJ1-2 | NA | NA | TRBV3-1/TRBV3-2 | TGTGCCAGCAGCCTACGTTATTCCTATGGCTACACCTTC | CASSLRYSYGYTF
TRBJ2-1 | NA | NA | TRBV30 | TGTGCCTGGAGTGCCGGACGGTCAGATAATGAGCAGTTCTTC | CAWSAGRSDNEQFF
TRBJ1-5 | NA | TRBD1 | TRBV29-1 | TGCAGCGTTAGTGACAGGGGGGGACAGCCCCAGCATTTT | CSVSDRGGQPQHF
TRBJ2-7 | NA | NA | TRBV30 | TGTGCCTGGAGTATTGGCAGCTCCTACGAGCAGTACTTC | CAWSIGSSYEQYF
TRBJ2-1 | NA | TRBD2 | TRBV5-1 | TGCGCCAGCACCAGCCAGCGGGAAAGGGATGGGAATGAGCAGTTCTTC | CASTSQRERDGNEQFF